The rows below give T cell receptor beta chains drawn from one sample of a study of T cells after yellow fever vaccination. TCRdb passed the 5' RACE reads through MiXCR, listing each CDR3 protein once. Here the sample spans around 300,000 distinct CDR3 sequences, about 4% being singletons. The sample in question was PBMCs, obtained 5 days after the yellow fever booster vaccination. All receptors come from a man aged 18-30 years who received the YFV17D yellow fever vaccine. The CDR3 runs from the conserved cysteine through the conserved F or W. A D gene is named only where the DNA matches it firmly. Size tells how often a clone was seen (once, few, many) or the class of an expanded clone, and some rows leave it out.

. TRBJ1-4 TRBV5-1 few CASSLAPQNDEKLFF TGCGCCAGCAGCTTGGCACCTCAAAATGATGAAAAACTGTTTTTT
. TRBJ2-3 TRBV11-2 . CASSLESSRPTDTQYF TGTGCCAGCAGCTTGGAGTCTAGCCGCCCTACAGATACGCAGTATTTT
. TRBJ1-6 TRBV6-5 . CASSYQGYNSPLHF TGTGCCAGCAGTTATCAGGGTTATAATTCACCCCTCCACTTT
. TRBJ2-3 TRBV7-9 many CASRDIGTQYF TGTGCCAGCCGGGACATCGGCACGCAGTATTTT
TRBD1 TRBJ1-6 TRBV7-9 few CASSFDRVSNSPLHF TGTGCCAGCAGCTTCGACAGGGTGTCTAATTCACCCCTCCACTTT
TRBD1 TRBJ1-2 TRBV7-2 few CASSLVGTGGPLLSGYTF TGTGCCAGCAGCTTAGTTGGGACAGGGGGCCCCCTTTTGAGTGGCTACACCTTC
. TRBJ2-3 TRBV5-1 many CASSQQTDTQYF TGCGCCAGCAGCCAACAAACAGATACGCAGTATTTT
. TRBJ2-3 TRBV11-3 few CASSLEFADTQYF TGTGCCAGCAGCTTAGAGTTCGCAGATACGCAGTATTTT
TRBD1 TRBJ2-7 TRBV29-1 . CSVERTTGTVYEQYF TGCAGCGTTGAGCGTACAACCGGGACAGTCTACGAGCAGTACTTC
TRBD1 TRBJ2-5 TRBV18 many CASSLGQGEKTQYF TGTGCCAGCTCACTCGGACAGGGGGAAAAGACCCAGTACTTC
. TRBJ1-5 TRBV18 few CASSPPSGNQPQHF TGTGCCAGCTCACCACCTTCGGGGAACCAGCCCCAGCATTTT
TRBD1 TRBJ2-3 TRBV29-1 . CSVTGTGGGTDTQYF TGCAGCGTCACCGGGACAGGAGGGGGTACAGATACGCAGTATTTT
. TRBJ2-6 TRBV6-1 once CASSEGVSGANVLTF TGTGCCAGCAGTGAGGGGGTATCTGGGGCCAACGTCCTGACTTTC
. TRBJ2-3 TRBV20-1 few CSARDRPRGTDTQYF TGCAGTGCTAGAGATCGTCCTCGGGGCACAGATACGCAGTATTTT
. TRBJ2-7 TRBV7-2 . CASSLSVSYEQYF TGTGCCAGCAGCTTGAGTGTCTCCTACGAGCAGTACTTC
. TRBJ1-2 TRBV5-1 . CASSTDSGTAGRYTF TGCGCCAGCAGCACGGATTCCGGGACCGCTGGGCGCTACACCTTC
TRBD1 TRBJ1-1 TRBV7-3 few CASSTSTGEAFF TGTGCCAGCAGCACCTCGACAGGGGAAGCTTTCTTT
. TRBJ1-6 TRBV12-3/TRBV12-4 few CASTPGAGLGSPLHF TGTGCCAGCACCCCAGGGGCAGGGTTAGGGTCACCCCTCCACTTT
TRBD2 TRBJ2-3 TRBV24-1 . CATSDSGELKDTQYF TGTGCCACCAGTGATAGCGGGGAATTGAAAGATACGCAGTATTTT
. TRBJ1-2 TRBV12-3/TRBV12-4 few CASSFVTYIGGYTF TGTGCCAGCAGTTTCGTCACATATATAGGTGGCTACACCTTC
. TRBJ2-5 TRBV28 . CASSPLQGSTRGETQYF TGTGCCAGCAGCCCTCTCCAGGGGTCCACCCGGGGAGAGACCCAGTACTTC
TRBD1 TRBJ1-1 TRBV5-1 many CASSDGQGHTEAFF TGCGCCAGCAGCGACGGACAGGGACACACTGAAGCTTTCTTT
. TRBJ2-3 TRBV20-1 few CSASDSAGTDTQYF TGCAGTGCTAGTGATAGCGCCGGCACAGATACGCAGTATTTT
TRBD1 TRBJ2-1 TRBV18 many CASFPGTGFLSSYNEQFF TGTGCCAGTTTCCCCGGGACAGGCTTTCTTAGCTCCTACAATGAGCAGTTCTTC
. TRBJ2-1 TRBV6-5 . CATTTAGINEQFF TGTGCCACCACAACCGCCGGGATCAATGAGCAGTTCTTC
. TRBJ2-3 TRBV13 few CASSLMGNTDTQYF TGTGCCAGCAGCTTAATGGGGAACACAGATACGCAGTATTTT
. TRBJ1-1 TRBV27 . CASSPLPSTEAFF TGTGCCAGCAGTCCCCTCCCGAGCACTGAAGCTTTCTTT
. TRBJ1-5 TRBV2 many CASSDERNQPQHF TGTGCCAGCAGTGACGAGCGAAATCAGCCCCAGCATTTT
TRBD2 TRBJ2-1 TRBV5-1 many CASSRLAGGNSNEQFF TGCGCCAGCAGCAGGCTAGCGGGGGGCAATTCAAATGAGCAGTTCTTC
TRBD1 TRBJ2-3 TRBV12-3/TRBV12-4 . CASRSRDRGLGGAVTDTQYF TGTGCCAGCAGGAGCCGGGACAGGGGGCTTGGCGGGGCGGTCACAGATACGCAGTATTTT
. TRBJ1-1 TRBV12-3/TRBV12-4 many CASSPAVQGPPSEAFF TGTGCCAGCAGCCCCGCAGTGCAGGGCCCACCCAGTGAAGCTTTCTTT
. TRBJ2-1 TRBV20-1 . CSANRAGVYNEQFF TGCAGTGCTAACCGGGCAGGGGTCTACAATGAGCAGTTCTTC
. TRBJ1-2 TRBV12-3/TRBV12-4 . CASSFTQGGGYTF TGTGCCAGCAGTTTCACACAGGGCGGGGGCTACACCTTC
. TRBJ1-2 TRBV6-2/TRBV6-3 many CASSSVLKDRLYGYTF TGTGCCAGCAGTTCCGTCCTGAAAGACAGGCTCTATGGCTACACCTTC
TRBD2 TRBJ2-2 TRBV19 few CASSIWGGANTGELFF TGTGCCAGTAGTATATGGGGAGGGGCCAACACCGGGGAGCTGTTTTTT
. TRBJ1-2 TRBV5-1 . CASSLGSAGSPGYTF TGCGCCAGCAGCTTGGGGTCTGCCGGCAGCCCTGGCTACACCTTC
. TRBJ2-4 TRBV19 . CASSIAYKPLAKNIQYF TGTGCCAGTAGTATAGCCTACAAGCCCCTGGCCAAAAACATTCAGTACTTC